These 7 T cell receptor beta chains originate from one sample sequenced in a study of cytomegalovirus exposure and HLA in healthy donors. With 60 Vbeta and 13 Jbeta primers, the PCR was carried out. Clones were read by immunoSEQ multiplex PCR, and TCRdb kept only the in-frame ones, dropping some. This sample has around 200,000 clones, with almost 85% found just once. Sequencing was performed on PBMCs. The receptors were gathered from a woman between 50 and 59 years old in good health and CMV-seronegative.

This chain uses TRBV28 with TRBJ1-1; the match to TRBD1 covers 10 bases. Germline V CDR1 and CDR2: MDHEN, SYDVKM. The CDR3 sequence is 13 residues long. The trim removed 6 bases at V and 7 bases at J, leaving 5 bases unmatched. The CDR3 loop is CASRGQGKGEAFF. In nucleotides, the CDR3 is TGTGCCAGCAGGGGACAGGGGAAGGGTGAAGCTTTCTTT.

A few counts support this clone. The genes are TRBV10-3 and TRBJ2-7; 11 positions agree with TRBD1. Trimming took 3 bases from V and 4 from J; bases not matched to a gene: 8. This CDR3 contains 16 residues. Germline V gene sequence: CDR1 ENHRY, CDR2 SYGVKD. CDR3 DNA: TGTGCCATCAGTGACCCTGGGACAGGGGGGAGTTACGAGCAGTACTTC. Translation gives CAISDPGTGGSYEQYF.

The rearrangement uses TRBV27 and TRBJ2-5; a weak D match, TRBD2 (5 bases). The J call is doubtful: the DNA matches TRBJ2-7 better. The germline gives CDR1 MNHEY, CDR2 SMNVEV (reference sequence). The CDR3 is made up of 12 amino acids. CDR3 nucleotide sequence: TGTGCCAGCAGCACTAGATCCTACGAGCAGTACTTC. Encoded protein: CASSTRSYEQYF.

This clone came up a few times. Different DNA sequences within this sample yield the same CDR3. The CDR3, as DNA: TGTGCCTGGAGTGCAGGTGGGAACACTGAAGCTTTCTTT. Translation: CAWSAGGNTEAFF. The chain has TRBV30 and TRBJ1-1; D ambiguous. The CDR3 is made up of 13 amino acids. V lost 1 base and J lost 1, with 7 bases in between. Germline loops: CDR1 GTSNPN, CDR2 SVGIG (reference sequence).

CDR3 region: CASGTRTEKAFF. The CDR3, as DNA: TGTGCTAGTGGTACGCGGACAGAGAAAGCTTTCTTT. The V and J genes are TRBV12-5 and TRBJ1-1; D perhaps matches TRBD1 (6 bases). With 5 bases removed from V and 9 bases from J, the gap between germline ends came to 13 bases. CDR1 and CDR2 (germline): LGHNT, FRNRAP. The CDR3 is 12 residues long.

A single count supports this clone. The genes are TRBV5-1 and TRBJ1-4; tentative D call: TRBD1 (6 bases). Per the germline V gene, CDR1 is SGHRS and CDR2 is YFSETQ. The length of the CDR3 is 14 residues. Between the trimmed V and J ends, which lost 5 bases and 7 bases, there was a span of 15 bases. The chain's CDR3 is CASRKGGDSEKLFF. The CDR3 nucleotides read TGCGCCAGCAGGAAAGGGGGTGACAGTGAAAAACTGTTTTTT.

The gene calls are TRBV18 and TRBJ2-1; TRBD2 agrees at 14 bases. The CDR3 totals 17 residues. The germline V gene encodes CDR1 KGHSH and CDR2 LQKENI. V lost 2 bases to trimming and J lost 6 bases; unmatched junction nucleotides: 6. The CDR3 DNA is TGTGCCAGCTCACCAATGACTAGCGGGAGGGCGGGCAATGAGCAGTTCTTC. Translating gives CASSPMTSGRAGNEQFF.